This is a list of T cell receptor beta chains from one sample in a study of blood T cell repertoires in COVID-19. The table came from immunoSEQ multiplex PCR; TCRdb's copy has only in-frame clones and leaves some out. Counted here are about 150,000 clones, around 87% occurring once; the ten biggest clones make up around 0.5%. The sequenced material came from peripheral blood. The receptor set was obtained from a man in his fifties or sixties with COVID-19, enrolled during active disease. Each CDR3 is given with its conserved first and last residue. Fields, in order: D gene, V gene, J gene, clone size, CDR3 DNA, CDR3 protein. The D gene is left open where the match is weak. Where a row states a size, it is once, few, many or the class of an expanded clone; other rows omit it.

>NA|TRBV7-8|TRBJ1-4|few
TGTGCCAGCAGCATTCCAGGGGTTTGGGCTAATGAAAAACTGTTTTTT
CASSIPGVWANEKLFF
>NA|TRBV24-1|TRBJ2-1|NA
TGTGCCACCAGTGATTTGGGGGCTCCAACCAATGAGCAGTTCTTC
CATSDLGAPTNEQFF
>TRBD1|TRBV4-3|TRBJ2-2|few
TGCGCCAGCAGCCAAGGGCTCCAGGGGGTTCGCACCGGGGAGCTGTTTTTT
CASSQGLQGVRTGELFF
>TRBD1|TRBV18|TRBJ1-6|NA
TGTGCCAGCTCACTCGGGACAGCTCGGAATTCACCCCTCCACTTT
CASSLGTARNSPLHF
>TRBD1|TRBV7-2|TRBJ2-1|NA
TGTGCCAGCAGCCGGGACAGGGTCAATGAGCAGTTCTTC
CASSRDRVNEQFF
>TRBD2|TRBV5-1|TRBJ2-1|NA
TGCGCCAGCAGCTTGGCGATAGCGGGAATCGCAGCTGAGCAGTTCTTC
CASSLAIAGIAAEQFF
>NA|TRBV5-1|TRBJ1-6|NA
TGCGCCAGCAGCACCGGGAGAGATAATTCACCCCTCCACTTT
CASSTGRDNSPLHF
>NA|TRBV2|TRBJ2-1|NA
TGTGCCAGCAGTGACCCCAGGGAGCAGTTCTTC
CASSDPREQFF
>TRBD1|TRBV19|TRBJ1-1|NA
TGTGCCAGTAGTTGGGACAGGCTCGAAGCTTTCTTT
CASSWDRLEAFF
>NA|TRBV11-2|TRBJ2-3|NA
TGTGCCAGCAGCCCTACAGGTTTTAGCACAGATACGCAGTATTTT
CASSPTGFSTDTQYF
>TRBD1|TRBV9|TRBJ1-1|NA
TGTGCCAGCAGCACCACAACAGGGGGCGGCACTGAAGCTTTCTTT
CASSTTTGGGTEAFF
>NA|TRBV10-3|TRBJ1-1|once
TGTGCCATCAGTGATTTACAGGGGAACACTGAAGCTTTCTTT
CAISDLQGNTEAFF
>TRBD1|TRBV25-1|TRBJ2-1|NA
TGTGCCAGCAGTGATCACAGGGGATTTGGTTACAATGAGCAGTTCTTC
CASSDHRGFGYNEQFF
>TRBD2|TRBV5-1|TRBJ2-3|NA
TGCGCCAGCAGCAGGGGACTAGCGGGGAGCACAGATACGCAGTATTTT
CASSRGLAGSTDTQYF
>NA|TRBV20-1|TRBJ2-1|once
TGCAGTGCTAGAAGGGGGAGAGTGGAGTTCTTC
CSARRGRVEFF
>NA|TRBV7-8|TRBJ1-5|NA
TGTGCCAGCAGCCCTAGTCGGCAGCCCCAGCATTTT
CASSPSRQPQHF
>NA|TRBV9|TRBJ2-5|NA
TGTGCCAGCAGCCTACGGGGTCAAGAGACCCAGTACTTC
CASSLRGQETQYF